A few counts support the clone carrying this TCR beta chain. Its specificity is unknown. The data originate from a study of CD8 T cells in ankylosing spondylitis. Overall study results and limits: The study looked at matched synovial fluid samples from ankylosing spondylitis patients. Disease-linked clones were reported to be significantly enriched there. Ankylosing spondylitis blood seemed to carry a telltale TCR beta motif made of under ten highly homologous variants.

In making TCR beta libraries, quantitative 5'-RACE with molecular barcodes was used. MiXCR, run by TCRdb on the 5' RACE reads, gives a single entry per CDR3 protein. The repertoire holds roughly 240,000 distinct CDR3 sequences, with 8% to 10% as singletons. Germline CDR1 reads MRHNA; CDR2 reads SNTAGT. Trimming cost V 10 bases and J 1 base; bases outside gene matches: 10. The CDR3 contains 14 residues. Sample: blood, either unsorted or a sorted T cell fraction (not recorded which). The origin of this receptor is a female donor with ankylosing spondylitis or in good health (not recorded which). The chain has TRBV6-4 and TRBJ2-7; 7 bases line up with TRBD1. CDR3 nucleotide sequence: TGTGCCACCGAGGACAGGTCCTTATCCTACGAGCAGTACTTC. It encodes CATEDRSLSYEQYF.